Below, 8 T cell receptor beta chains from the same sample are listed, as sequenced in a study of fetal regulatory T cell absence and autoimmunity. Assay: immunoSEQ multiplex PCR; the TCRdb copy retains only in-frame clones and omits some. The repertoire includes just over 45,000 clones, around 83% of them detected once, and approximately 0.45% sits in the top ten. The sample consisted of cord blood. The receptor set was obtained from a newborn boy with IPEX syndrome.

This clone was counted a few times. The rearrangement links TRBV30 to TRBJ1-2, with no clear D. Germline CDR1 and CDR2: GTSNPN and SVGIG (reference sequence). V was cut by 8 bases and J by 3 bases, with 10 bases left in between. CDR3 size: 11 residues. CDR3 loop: CARGRDYGYTF. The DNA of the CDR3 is TGTGCCCGAGGAAGGGACTATGGCTACACCTTC.

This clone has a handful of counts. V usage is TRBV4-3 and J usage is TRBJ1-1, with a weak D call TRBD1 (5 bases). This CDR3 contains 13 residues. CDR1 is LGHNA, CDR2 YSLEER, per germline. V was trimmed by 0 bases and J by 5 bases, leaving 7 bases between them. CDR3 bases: TGCGCCAGCAGCCAAGAATGGGGGACTGAAGCTTTCTTT. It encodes CASSQEWGTEAFF.

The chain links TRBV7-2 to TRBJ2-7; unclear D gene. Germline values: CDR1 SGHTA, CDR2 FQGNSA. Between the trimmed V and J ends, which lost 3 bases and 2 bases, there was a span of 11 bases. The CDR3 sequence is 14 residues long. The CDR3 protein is CASSFKEGPYEQYF. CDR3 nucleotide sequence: TGTGCCAGCAGCTTCAAAGAAGGGCCCTACGAGCAGTACTTC.

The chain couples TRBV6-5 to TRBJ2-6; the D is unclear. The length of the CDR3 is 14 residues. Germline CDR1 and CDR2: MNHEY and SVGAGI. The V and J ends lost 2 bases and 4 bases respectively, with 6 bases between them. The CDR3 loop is CASSYRVGANVLTF. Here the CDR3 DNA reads TGTGCCAGCAGTTACAGGGTCGGGGCCAACGTCCTGACTTTC.

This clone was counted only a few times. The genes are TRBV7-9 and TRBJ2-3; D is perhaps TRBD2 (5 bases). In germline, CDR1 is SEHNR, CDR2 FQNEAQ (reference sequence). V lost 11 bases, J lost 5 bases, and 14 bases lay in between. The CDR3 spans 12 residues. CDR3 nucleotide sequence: TGTGCCCCGGGGAGTGTGGGAGATACGCAGTATTTT. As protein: CAPGSVGDTQYF.

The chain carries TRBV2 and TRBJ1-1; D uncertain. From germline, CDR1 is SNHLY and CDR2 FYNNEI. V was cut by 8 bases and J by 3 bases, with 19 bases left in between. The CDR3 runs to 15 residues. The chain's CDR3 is CASFRDRAADTEAFF. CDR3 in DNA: TGTGCCAGCTTTCGCGACCGGGCAGCGGACACTGAAGCTTTCTTT.

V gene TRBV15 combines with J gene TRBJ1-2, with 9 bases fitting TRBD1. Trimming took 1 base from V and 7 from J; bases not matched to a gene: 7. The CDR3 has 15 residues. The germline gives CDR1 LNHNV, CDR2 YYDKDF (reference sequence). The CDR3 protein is CATSRGRGTGFGYTF. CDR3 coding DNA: TGTGCCACCAGCAGAGGACGAGGGACAGGGTTTGGCTACACCTTC.

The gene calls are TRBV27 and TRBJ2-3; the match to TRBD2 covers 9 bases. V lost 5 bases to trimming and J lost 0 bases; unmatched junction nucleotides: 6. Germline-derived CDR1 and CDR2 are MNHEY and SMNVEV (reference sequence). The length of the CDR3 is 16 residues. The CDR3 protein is CASSPRAGGSTDTQYF. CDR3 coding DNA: TGTGCCAGCAGTCCCAGAGCGGGGGGAAGCACAGATACGCAGTATTTT.